A selection of T cell receptor beta chains follows, all from one sample in a study of blood T cell repertoires in COVID-19. Profiling relied on immunoSEQ multiplex PCR, and the TCRdb table lists in-frame clones only, not all of them. The table records approximately 200,000 clones, about 88% of them present only once. Sequenced: PBMCs or T cells enriched from blood (not recorded which). These receptors came from a woman aged 40 to 50 with acute COVID-19. CDR3s leave out the opening cysteine and the closing phenylalanine or tryptophan.

J,V,CDR3
TRBJ1-2,TRBV27,ASSLLHRGGSYGYT
TRBJ2-6,TRBV18,ASSFDRAGANVLT
TRBJ1-1,TRBV5-1,ASSAPGQTTEAF
TRBJ1-4,TRBV7-2,ASSSRRAGGEKLF
TRBJ1-6,TRBV18,ASSDGQGPGSPLH
TRBJ2-5,TRBV6-2/TRBV6-3,ASSEQSGGQETQY
TRBJ2-1,TRBV2,ASSGTSGRANEQF
TRBJ1-1,TRBV28,ASTARGLYTEAF
TRBJ2-1,TRBV7-9,ASSRTGYNEQF
TRBJ2-1,TRBV6-4,ASSEGRSGSGEQF
TRBJ2-3,TRBV14,ASSQVRGATDTQY
TRBJ1-2,TRBV7-9,ASSLDSRTPYGYT
TRBJ2-1,TRBV11-2,ASSAGTSRTGEQF
TRBJ2-1,TRBV13,ASSLGFSGIGNEQF